This T cell receptor beta chain originates from a study of T cells in Graves' hyperthyroidism and ophthalmopathy. Overall study results and limits: A median about 6.5 months before onset, the model predicted ophthalmopathy. Ophthalmopathy cases were set apart from stable hyperthyroidism by a 13 V-J model.

Notes on this clonotype: Its target is unknown. This may be a read error, as it is one base from a much larger clone.

Criteria for exclusion of patients were uncontrolled infection, other autoimmune disease, pregnancy or lactation. Diagnoses were established using clinical symptoms, serum thyroxine and TRAb, thyroid ultrasound and orbital computed tomography. Amplification of TCR beta CDR3 regions used RNA as the template. When the TCR CDR3 underwent first-round RT-PCR, the HTBI primer set was used. A single record per CDR3 protein comes from TCRdb applying MiXCR to the multiplex PCR reads. The sample has hundreds of thousands of distinct CDR3 sequences, 40% to 55% seen once. The source of this sequence is an adult man with Graves' disease, either hyperthyroidism or ophthalmopathy (not recorded which). Sequences were obtained from peripheral blood or thyroid tissue (not recorded which).

The CDR3 loop reads CAISEGRGASEGAFF. The DNA of the CDR3 is TGTGCCATCAGTGAGGGAAGGGGGGCATCAGAGGGAGCTTTCTTT. V is TRBV10-3 and J is TRBJ1-1; possible D gene TRBD1, 6 bases. CDR3 length equals 15 residues. Germline loops: CDR1 ENHRY, CDR2 SYGVKD. V was cut by 2 bases and J by 10 bases, with 20 bases left in between.